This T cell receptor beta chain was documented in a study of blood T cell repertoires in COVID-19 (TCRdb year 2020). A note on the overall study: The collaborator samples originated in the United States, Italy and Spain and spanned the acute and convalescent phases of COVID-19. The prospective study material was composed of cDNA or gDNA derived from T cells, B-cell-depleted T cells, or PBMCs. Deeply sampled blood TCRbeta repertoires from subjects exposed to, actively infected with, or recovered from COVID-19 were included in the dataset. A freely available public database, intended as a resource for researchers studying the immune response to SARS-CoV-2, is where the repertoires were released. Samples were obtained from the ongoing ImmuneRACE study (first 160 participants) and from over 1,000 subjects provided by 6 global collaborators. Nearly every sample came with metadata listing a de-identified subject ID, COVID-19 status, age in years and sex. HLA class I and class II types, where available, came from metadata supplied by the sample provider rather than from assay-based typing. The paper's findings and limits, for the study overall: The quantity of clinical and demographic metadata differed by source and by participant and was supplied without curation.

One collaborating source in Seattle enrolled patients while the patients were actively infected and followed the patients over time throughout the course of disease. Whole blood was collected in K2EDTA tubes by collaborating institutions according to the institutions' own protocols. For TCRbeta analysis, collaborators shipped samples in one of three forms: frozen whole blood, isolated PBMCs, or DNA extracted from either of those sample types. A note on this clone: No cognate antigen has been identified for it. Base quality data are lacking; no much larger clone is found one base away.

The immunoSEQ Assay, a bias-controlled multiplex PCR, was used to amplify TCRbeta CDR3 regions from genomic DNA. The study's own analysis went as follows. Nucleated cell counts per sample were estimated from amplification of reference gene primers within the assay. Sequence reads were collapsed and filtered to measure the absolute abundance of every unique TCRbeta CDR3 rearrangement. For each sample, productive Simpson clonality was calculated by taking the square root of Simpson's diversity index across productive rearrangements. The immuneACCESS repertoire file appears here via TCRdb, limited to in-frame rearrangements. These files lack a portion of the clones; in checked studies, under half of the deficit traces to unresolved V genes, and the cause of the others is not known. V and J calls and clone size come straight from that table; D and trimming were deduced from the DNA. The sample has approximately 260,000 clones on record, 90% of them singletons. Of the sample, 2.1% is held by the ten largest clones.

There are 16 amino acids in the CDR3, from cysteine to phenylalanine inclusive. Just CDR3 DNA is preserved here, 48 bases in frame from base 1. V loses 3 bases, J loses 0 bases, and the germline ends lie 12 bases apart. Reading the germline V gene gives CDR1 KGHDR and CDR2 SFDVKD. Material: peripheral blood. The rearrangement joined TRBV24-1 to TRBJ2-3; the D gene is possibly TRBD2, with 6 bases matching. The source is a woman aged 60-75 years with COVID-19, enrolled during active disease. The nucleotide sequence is TGTGCCACCAGTGATACGAGGGACTTTAGCACAGATACGCAGTATTTT. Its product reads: CATSDTRDFSTDTQYF.